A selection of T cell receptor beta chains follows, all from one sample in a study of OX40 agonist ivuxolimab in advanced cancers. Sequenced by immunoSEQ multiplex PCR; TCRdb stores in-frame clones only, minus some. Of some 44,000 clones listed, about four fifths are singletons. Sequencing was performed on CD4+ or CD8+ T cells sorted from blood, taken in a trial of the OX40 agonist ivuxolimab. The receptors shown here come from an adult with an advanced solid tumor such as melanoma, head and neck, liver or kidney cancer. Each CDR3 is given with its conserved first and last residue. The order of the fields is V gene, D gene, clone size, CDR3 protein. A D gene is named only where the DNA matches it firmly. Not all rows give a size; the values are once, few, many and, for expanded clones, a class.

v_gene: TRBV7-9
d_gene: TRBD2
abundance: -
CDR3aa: CASSPAGALDEQFF

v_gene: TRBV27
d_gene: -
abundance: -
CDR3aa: CASSEYNSPLHF

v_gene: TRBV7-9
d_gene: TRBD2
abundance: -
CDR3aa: CASNGLAGDTDTQYF

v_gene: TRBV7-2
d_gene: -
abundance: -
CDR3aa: CASSLGTGVVNQPQHF

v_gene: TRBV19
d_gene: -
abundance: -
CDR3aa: CASSIGSASRQPQHF

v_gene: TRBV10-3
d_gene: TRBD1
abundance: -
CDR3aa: CAISESTGMAEQYF

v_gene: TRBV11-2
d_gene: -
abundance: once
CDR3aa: CASSFGLYEQYF

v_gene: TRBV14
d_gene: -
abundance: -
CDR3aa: CASSQDRTIYGTQYF

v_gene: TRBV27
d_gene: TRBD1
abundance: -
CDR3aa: CASSTGGANTGELFF

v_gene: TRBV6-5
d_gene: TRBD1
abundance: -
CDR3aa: CASSTWTGGTGEQYF

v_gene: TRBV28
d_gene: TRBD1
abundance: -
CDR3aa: CASSGQVEKLFF

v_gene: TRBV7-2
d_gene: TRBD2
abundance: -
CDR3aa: CASSLGRVETQYF

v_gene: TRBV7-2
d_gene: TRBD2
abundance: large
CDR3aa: CASSIGLAGGGAETQYF

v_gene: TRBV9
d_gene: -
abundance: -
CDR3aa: CASSVRADSEAFF

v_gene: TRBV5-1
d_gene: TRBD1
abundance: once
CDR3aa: CASSLGGQLYNEQFF

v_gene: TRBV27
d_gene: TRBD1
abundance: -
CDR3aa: CASSAGTVFSYEQYF